This TCR beta chain stems from a study of siplizumab effects on memory and regulatory T cells. Study-wide results and limits: Mappable alloreactive CD4+ clones were on average around 69% Treg-derived with siplizumab, 26.9% in controls.

Worth noting for this clone: The target antigen is unknown.

CDR1 is SGHNT and CDR2 is YENEEA in the germline V gene. This CDR3 has 15 amino acids. The V end was cut by 5 bases, the J end by 5 bases, with 16 bases between. Generated by immunoSEQ multiplex PCR, the TCRdb table keeps only in-frame clones and is missing some. The table has 100,000 to 120,000 clones, 93% seen once; the top ten hold about 0.32%. The sequencing sample was made of CD4+ T cells sorted from blood. The chain couples TRBV11-3 to TRBJ2-1; the D gene is possibly TRBD1 (6 bases). The receptor's source is a human donor in good health. DNA for the CDR3: TGTGCCAGCAGCACCAATGGACAGAAGAACAATGAGCAGTTCTTC. Translating it yields CASSTNGQKNNEQFF.